Here is one T cell receptor beta chain with its context. These data originate in a study of beta chain features in type 1 diabetes. Investigators reverse transcribed all isolated RNA, so they sequenced expressed TCRB transcripts. Only in-frame clones appear in the TCRdb table, and some are missing; sequencing was by immunoSEQ multiplex PCR. Of some 44,000 clones in the sample, roughly 49% were seen once. Trimming removed 5 bases from V and 7 bases from J; junction bases left unmatched: 9. CDR3 length: 15 residues. CDR1 MNHEY and CDR2 SMNVEV come from the germline V gene (reference sequence). The sample taken for sequencing was Tregs from blood. The source is a woman aged 18-29 years in good health. The chain uses TRBV27 and TRBJ1-2, with TRBD1 identical over 11 bases. The CDR3 protein is CASSHQDRGPGGYTF. The CDR3 nucleotides read TGTGCCAGCAGTCATCAGGACAGGGGGCCGGGTGGCTACACCTTC.